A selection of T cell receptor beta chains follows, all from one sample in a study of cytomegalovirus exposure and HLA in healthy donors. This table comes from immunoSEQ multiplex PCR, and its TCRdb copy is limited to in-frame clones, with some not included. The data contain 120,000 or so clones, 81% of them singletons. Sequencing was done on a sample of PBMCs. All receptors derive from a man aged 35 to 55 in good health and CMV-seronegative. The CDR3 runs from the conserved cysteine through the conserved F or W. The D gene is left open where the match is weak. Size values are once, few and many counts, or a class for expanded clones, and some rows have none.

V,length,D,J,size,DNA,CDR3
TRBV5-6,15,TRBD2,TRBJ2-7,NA,TGTGCCAGCCTAAGTGGGCTAGCGGGAATCTACGAGCAGTACTTC,CASLSGLAGIYEQYF
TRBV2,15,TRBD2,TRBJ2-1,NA,TGTGCCAGCAGTGCCAGCGGGGCTAATTACAATGAGCAGTTCTTC,CASSASGANYNEQFF
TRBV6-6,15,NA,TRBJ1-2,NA,TGTGCCAGCATTGGGACTGCCGGATATGGCTATGGCTACACCTTC,CASIGTAGYGYGYTF
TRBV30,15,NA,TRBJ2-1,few,TGTGCCTGGAGTGTGGGGCTAGCGTACTACAATGAGCAGTTCTTC,CAWSVGLAYYNEQFF
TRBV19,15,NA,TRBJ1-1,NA,TGTGCCAGTAGTATAGGGGGAGTCAGAGACACTGAAGCTTTCTTT,CASSIGGVRDTEAFF
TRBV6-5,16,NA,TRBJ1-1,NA,TGTGCCAGCAGTTACCCAAGGCCAGGACAGAACACTGAAGCTTTCTTT,CASSYPRPGQNTEAFF
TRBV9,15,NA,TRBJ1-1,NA,TGTGCCAGCAGCTCGTCTGCCCGCGGGAACACTGAAGCTTTCTTT,CASSSSARGNTEAFF
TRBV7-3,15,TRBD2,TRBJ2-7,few,TGTGCCAGCAGCCCGGGACTAGCGGGAGTTAACGAGCAGTACTTC,CASSPGLAGVNEQYF
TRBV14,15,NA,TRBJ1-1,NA,TGTGCCAGCAGCCAACTTAAGGGGATAGGCACTGAAGCTTTCTTT,CASSQLKGIGTEAFF
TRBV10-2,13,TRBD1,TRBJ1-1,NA,TGCGCCAGCAGGGCCGGGACAGGATATGAAGCTTTCTTT,CASRAGTGYEAFF
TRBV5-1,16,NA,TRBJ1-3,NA,TGCGCCAGCAGCACCAGCGGACCGACGACTGGAAACACCATATATTTT,CASSTSGPTTGNTIYF
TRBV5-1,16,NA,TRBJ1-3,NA,TGCGCCAGCAGCCCGGGGATAGGTGACTCTGGAAACACCATATATTTT,CASSPGIGDSGNTIYF
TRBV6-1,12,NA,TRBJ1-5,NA,TGTGCCATAGGACAGAGCAATCAGCCCCAGCATTTT,CAIGQSNQPQHF
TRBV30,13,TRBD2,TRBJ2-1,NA,TGTGCCTGGAGGCTAGCGGGAGGGGCCGGGTTGTTCTTC,CAWRLAGGAGLFF
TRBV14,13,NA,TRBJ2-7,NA,TGTGCCAGCAACAGACAGGACGGGTACGAGCAGTACTTC,CASNRQDGYEQYF
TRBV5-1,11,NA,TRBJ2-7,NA,TGCGCCAGCAGCTTCGCGGCCGAGCAGTACTTC,CASSFAAEQYF
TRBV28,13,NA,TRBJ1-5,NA,TGTGCCAGCAGCCCTATCTATTATAAGCCCCAGCATTTT,CASSPIYYKPQHF
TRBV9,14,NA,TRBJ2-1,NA,TGTGCCAGCTCACCCGCAGGGGCCTACAATGAGCAGTTCTTC,CASSPAGAYNEQFF
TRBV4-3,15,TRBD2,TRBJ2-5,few,TGCGCCAGCAGCCAAGAGCGGGGGGGCCAAGAGACCCAGTACTTC,CASSQERGGQETQYF
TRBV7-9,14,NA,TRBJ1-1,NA,TGTGCCAGCAGCGCGGGGTGGGCGGGAACTGAAGCTTTCTTT,CASSAGWAGTEAFF
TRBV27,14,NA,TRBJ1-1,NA,TGTGCCAGCAGGAAAGGGGGTCCGGCGACTGAAGCTTTCTTT,CASRKGGPATEAFF
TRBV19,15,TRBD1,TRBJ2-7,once,TGTGCCAGTAGTTCTCGGGGACAGGGGCTTTACGAGCAGTACTTC,CASSSRGQGLYEQYF
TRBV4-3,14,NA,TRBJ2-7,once,TGCGCCAGCAGCCAAGATCGCGGTACCTACGAGCAGTACTTC,CASSQDRGTYEQYF
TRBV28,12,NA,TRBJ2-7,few,TGTGCCAGCAGTTTTGGCAGCTACGAGCAGTACTTC,CASSFGSYEQYF